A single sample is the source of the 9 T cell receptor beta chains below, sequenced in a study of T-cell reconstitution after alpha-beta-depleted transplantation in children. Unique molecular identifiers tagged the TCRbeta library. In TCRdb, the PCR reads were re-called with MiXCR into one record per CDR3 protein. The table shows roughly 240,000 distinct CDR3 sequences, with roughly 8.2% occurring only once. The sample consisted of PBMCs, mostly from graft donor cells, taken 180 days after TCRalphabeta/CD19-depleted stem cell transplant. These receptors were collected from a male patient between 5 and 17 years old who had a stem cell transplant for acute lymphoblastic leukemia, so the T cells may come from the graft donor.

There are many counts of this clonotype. CDR3 DNA sequence: TGTGCCAGCAGTCTGATACAGGCGACTGAAGCTTTCTTT. Encoded protein: CASSLIQATEAFF. This sequence joins TRBV27 and TRBJ1-1, with D perhaps matching TRBD1 (5 bases). In germline, CDR1 is MNHEY, CDR2 SMNVEV (reference sequence). The CDR3 runs 13 residues. Deletions cut 5 bases from V and 5 bases from J, with 12 bases between.

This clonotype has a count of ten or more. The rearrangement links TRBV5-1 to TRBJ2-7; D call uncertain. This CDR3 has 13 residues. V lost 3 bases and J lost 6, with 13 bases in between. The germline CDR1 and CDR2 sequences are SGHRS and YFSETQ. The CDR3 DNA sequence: TGCGCCAGCAGCTCGGCCAGCCTGGGCGAGCAGTACTTC. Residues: CASSSASLGEQYF.

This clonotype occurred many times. CDR3: CASSFYRNTEAFF. Here the CDR3 DNA reads TGTGCCAGCAGTTTCTACAGGAACACTGAAGCTTTCTTT. V and J are TRBV28 and TRBJ1-1; D is ambiguous. This CDR3 is 13 amino acids long. The ends were cut back, 3 bases at V and 1 base at J, with 6 bases in the middle. The germline gives CDR1 MDHEN, CDR2 SYDVKM.

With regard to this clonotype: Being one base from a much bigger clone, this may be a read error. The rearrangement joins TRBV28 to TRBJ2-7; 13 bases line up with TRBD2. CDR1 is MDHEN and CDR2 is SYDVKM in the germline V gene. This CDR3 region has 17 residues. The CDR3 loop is CASRLGGTSGRGYEQYF. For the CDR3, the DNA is TGTGCCAGCCGTTTAGGAGGCACTAGCGGGAGGGGTTACGAGCAGTACTTC.

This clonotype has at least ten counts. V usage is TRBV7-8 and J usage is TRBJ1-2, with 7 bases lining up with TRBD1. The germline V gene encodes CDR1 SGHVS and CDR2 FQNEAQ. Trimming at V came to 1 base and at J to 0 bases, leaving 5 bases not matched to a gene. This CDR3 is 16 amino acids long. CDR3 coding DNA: TGTGCCAGCAGCTTAGTAGGGGGACAGACTAACTATGGCTACACCTTC. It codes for CASSLVGGQTNYGYTF.

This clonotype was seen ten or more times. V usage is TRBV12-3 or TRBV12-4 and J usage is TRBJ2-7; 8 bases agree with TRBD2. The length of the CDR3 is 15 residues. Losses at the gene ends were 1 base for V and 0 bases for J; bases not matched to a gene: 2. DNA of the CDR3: TGTGCCAGCAGTTTAGAGGCGGGAGGCTCCTACGAGCAGTACTTC. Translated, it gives CASSLEAGGSYEQYF.

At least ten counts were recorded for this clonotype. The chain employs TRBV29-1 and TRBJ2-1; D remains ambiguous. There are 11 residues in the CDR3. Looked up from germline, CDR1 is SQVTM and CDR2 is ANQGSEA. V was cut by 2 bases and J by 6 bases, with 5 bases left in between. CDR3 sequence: CSVERVNEQFF. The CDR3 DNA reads TGCAGCGTTGAACGGGTCAATGAGCAGTTCTTC.

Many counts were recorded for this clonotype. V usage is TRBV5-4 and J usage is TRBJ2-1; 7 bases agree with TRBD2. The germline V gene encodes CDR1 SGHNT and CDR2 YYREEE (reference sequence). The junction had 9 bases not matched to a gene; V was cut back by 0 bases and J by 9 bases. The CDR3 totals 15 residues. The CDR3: CASSLGGRASGEQFF. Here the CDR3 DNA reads TGTGCCAGCAGCTTGGGTGGGAGGGCCTCTGGTGAGCAGTTCTTC.

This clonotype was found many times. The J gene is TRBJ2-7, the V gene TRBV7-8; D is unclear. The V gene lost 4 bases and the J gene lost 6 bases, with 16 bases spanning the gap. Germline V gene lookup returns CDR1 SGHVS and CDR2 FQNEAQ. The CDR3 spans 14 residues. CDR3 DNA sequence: TGTGCCAGCAGCTCTGGGGTAGCAGGTGGCGAGCAGTACTTC. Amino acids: CASSSGVAGGEQYF.